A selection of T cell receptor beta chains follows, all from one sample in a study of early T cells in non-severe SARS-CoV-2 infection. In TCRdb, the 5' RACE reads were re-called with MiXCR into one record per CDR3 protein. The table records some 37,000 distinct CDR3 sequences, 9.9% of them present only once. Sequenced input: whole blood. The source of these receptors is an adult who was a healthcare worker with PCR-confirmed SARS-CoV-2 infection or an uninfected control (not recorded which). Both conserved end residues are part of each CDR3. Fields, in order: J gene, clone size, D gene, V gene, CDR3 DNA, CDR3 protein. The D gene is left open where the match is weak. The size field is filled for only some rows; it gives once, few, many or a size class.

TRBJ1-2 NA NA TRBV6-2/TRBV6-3 TGTGCCAGCAGTTTCGGGACACGATATGGCTACACCTTC CASSFGTRYGYTF
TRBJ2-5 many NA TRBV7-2 TGTGCCAGCAGCTTAACGGAACAAGAGACCCAGTACTTC CASSLTEQETQYF
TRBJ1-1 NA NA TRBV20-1 TGCAGTGCTAGAGCGCAGGGTCTCGGCACTGAAGCTTTCTTT CSARAQGLGTEAFF
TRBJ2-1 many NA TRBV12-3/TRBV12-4 TGTGCCAGCAGTGCGATCCGGGACCCGGGGAGGTTC CASSAIRDPGRF
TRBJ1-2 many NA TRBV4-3 TGCGCCAGCAGCCAAGATGGTGGTCAGCGTGGCTACACCTTC CASSQDGGQRGYTF
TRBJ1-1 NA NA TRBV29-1 TGCAGCGCCCGAAGGAACACTGAAGCTTTCTTT CSARRNTEAFF
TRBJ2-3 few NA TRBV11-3 TGTGCCAGCAGCTCGGCGTTAAGTTCGGATACGCAGTATTTT CASSSALSSDTQYF
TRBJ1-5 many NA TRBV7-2 TGTGCCAGCAGCTTTGAAATGGGTAATCAGCCCCAGCATTTT CASSFEMGNQPQHF
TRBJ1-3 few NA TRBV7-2 TGTGCCAGCAGCGTCGTGAACACCATATATTTT CASSVVNTIYF
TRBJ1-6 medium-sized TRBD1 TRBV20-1 TGCAGTGCTAGAGAGGTGGGGACAGCGAGCTCCTATAATTCACCCCTCCACTTT CSAREVGTASSYNSPLHF
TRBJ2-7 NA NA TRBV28 TGTGCCAGCCGTAGTGCAGGAGACTACGAGCAGTACTTC CASRSAGDYEQYF
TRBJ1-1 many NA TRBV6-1 TGTGCCAGCAGTGACCCCCCAGGGGCAGAACGGGCTGAAGCTTTCTTT CASSDPPGAERAEAFF
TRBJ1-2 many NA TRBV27 TGTGCCAGCAGTTTAGTAGGGGGCTATGGCTACACCTTC CASSLVGGYGYTF
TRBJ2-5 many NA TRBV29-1 TGCAGCGTTGAACGGGGGACCCAGTACTTC CSVERGTQYF
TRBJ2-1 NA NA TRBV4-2 TGTGCCAGCAGCCAAGCTGGTTGGCCTTACAATGAGCAGTTCTTC CASSQAGWPYNEQFF
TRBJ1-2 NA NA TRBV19 TGTGCCAGTAACCCGCTGGGGGCGGGAGGCTACACCTTC CASNPLGAGGYTF
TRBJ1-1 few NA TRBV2 TGTGCCAGCAGGATGGCAAGAAGAATGAACACTGAAGCTTTCTTT CASRMARRMNTEAFF
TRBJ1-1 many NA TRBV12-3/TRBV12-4 TGTGCCAGCAGGCAGGGTTTTAGTGAAGCTTTCTTT CASRQGFSEAFF